This is a list of T cell receptor beta chains from one sample in a study of cytomegalovirus exposure and HLA in healthy donors. The protocol was immunoSEQ multiplex PCR, while the TCRdb copy is restricted to in-frame clones and leaves out a portion. Counted here are nearly 300,000 clones, more than 80% occurring once; the ten biggest clones make up 3.5% to 4.5%. The source material was PBMCs. The source is a man between 35 and 55 years old in good health and CMV-seropositive. The CDR3 runs from the conserved cysteine through the conserved F or W. Fields, in order: V gene, J gene, clone size, D gene, CDR3 protein, CDR3 DNA. The D gene is left open where the match is weak. Size values are once, few and many counts, or a class for expanded clones, and some rows have none.

>TRBV28|TRBJ2-2|-|TRBD1
CATSTGQNTGELFF
TGTGCCACTTCGACAGGGCAGAACACCGGGGAGCTGTTTTTT
>TRBV11-2|TRBJ2-5|-|-
CASSLPGGETQYF
TGTGCCAGCAGCTTACCAGGAGGGGAGACCCAGTACTTC
>TRBV6-6|TRBJ1-5|-|-
CVSINRSNQPQHF
TGTGTCAGCATAAACAGATCCAATCAGCCCCAGCATTTT
>TRBV28|TRBJ1-2|-|-
CASSPLFRGGSGYTF
TGTGCCAGCAGTCCCCTATTCCGGGGGGGAAGTGGCTACACCTTC
>TRBV7-9|TRBJ2-2|-|-
CASSLYNTGELFF
TGTGCCAGCAGCTTATATAACACCGGGGAGCTGTTTTTT
>TRBV2|TRBJ1-3|-|-
CASSEFRSGNTIYF
TGTGCCAGCAGTGAATTCCGCTCTGGAAACACCATATATTTT
>TRBV28|TRBJ2-5|-|-
CASSFRGHQRETQYF
TGTGCCAGCAGTTTTAGGGGACACCAACGGGAGACCCAGTACTTC
>TRBV27|TRBJ2-4|-|-
CASSFSLTTRANIQYF
TGTGCCAGCAGTTTCTCCCTTACCACTAGGGCGAACATTCAGTACTTC
>TRBV28|TRBJ1-5|-|TRBD1
CARRDGQGKGQPQHF
TGTGCCAGACGAGATGGACAGGGAAAAGGTCAGCCCCAGCATTTT
>TRBV4-1|TRBJ2-7|-|TRBD2
CASSQVGLAGEGGPYEQYF
TGCGCCAGCAGCCAAGTAGGACTAGCGGGAGAAGGAGGGCCCTACGAGCAGTACTTC
>TRBV6-5|TRBJ1-5|-|TRBD1
CASSSRTGSQPQHF
TGTGCCAGCAGTTCTCGGACAGGCAGCCAGCCCCAGCATTTT
>TRBV20-1|TRBJ2-7|-|-
CSARGSGEQYF
TGCAGTGCTAGGGGGTCAGGGGAGCAGTACTTC
>TRBV25-1|TRBJ2-7|-|TRBD2
CASSVQGLAGRYEQYF
TGTGCCAGCAGTGTCCAAGGACTAGCGGGACGCTACGAGCAGTACTTC
>TRBV9|TRBJ1-2|-|-
CASSVGGSANYGYTF
TGTGCCAGCAGCGTAGGGGGCAGTGCTAACTATGGCTACACCTTC
>TRBV2|TRBJ2-5|-|-
CASSEWRLETQYF
TGTGCCAGCAGTGAGTGGCGGTTAGAGACCCAGTACTTC
>TRBV4-2|TRBJ2-7|-|-
CASSQEAPNSGWAYEQYF
TGTGCCAGCAGCCAAGAAGCTCCCAATAGCGGTTGGGCCTACGAGCAGTACTTC
>TRBV2|TRBJ2-2|-|TRBD2
CASSAGLAGTGELFF
TGTGCCAGCAGTGCGGGACTAGCCGGAACCGGGGAGCTGTTTTTT
>TRBV7-3|TRBJ2-3|-|-
CASSSRSGASADTQYF
TGTGCCAGCAGCTCCCGGTCCGGAGCCTCGGCAGATACGCAGTATTTT
>TRBV27|TRBJ2-2|-|-
CASRRDWTGELFF
TGTGCCAGCAGGAGAGACTGGACCGGGGAGCTGTTTTTT
>TRBV28|TRBJ2-4|-|TRBD2
CASSLWSAGKDQNIQYF
TGTGCCAGCAGTTTGTGGTCAGCGGGAAAGGACCAAAACATTCAGTACTTC
>TRBV4-1|TRBJ2-7|few|-
CASSPRAGLAISVEQYF
TGCGCCAGCAGCCCCCGGGCGGGGCTAGCGATCTCCGTCGAGCAGTACTTC
>TRBV27|TRBJ1-1|-|TRBD1
CASSLSPGQGLAFF
TGTGCCAGCAGTTTATCACCGGGACAGGGACTAGCTTTCTTT
>TRBV5-1|TRBJ1-3|-|-
CASSLEGETIYF
TGCGCCAGCAGCTTGGAGGGGGAGACCATATATTTT
>TRBV5-1|TRBJ2-5|-|TRBD2
CASSLPGTSGRKETQYF
TGCGCCAGCAGCTTGCCCGGGACTAGCGGGAGGAAGGAGACCCAGTACTTC
>TRBV7-2|TRBJ1-3|-|TRBD1
CASSAGTGGRNTIYF
TGTGCCAGCAGCGCCGGTACAGGGGGCAGAAACACCATATATTTT
>TRBV27|TRBJ2-7|-|-
CASSLRTSRSYEQYF
TGTGCCAGCAGTTTAAGGACATCTCGCTCCTACGAGCAGTACTTC
>TRBV4-3|TRBJ2-2|-|-
CASSQGPSTGELFF
TGCGCCAGCAGCCAAGGCCCTAGCACCGGGGAGCTGTTTTTT
>TRBV13|TRBJ2-6|-|-
CASSPIEAGANVLTF
TGTGCCAGCAGCCCGATAGAGGCTGGGGCCAACGTCCTGACTTTC
>TRBV6-1|TRBJ2-5|once|-
CASSEARVGAETQYF
TGTGCCAGCAGTGAAGCGCGTGTGGGAGCGGAGACCCAGTACTTC
>TRBV28|TRBJ2-6|once|-
CASSLWEGGVDVLTF
TGTGCCAGCAGTTTATGGGAGGGCGGGGTAGACGTCCTGACTTTC
>TRBV4-3|TRBJ2-7|-|TRBD2
CASSRSVSGSDEQYF
TGCGCCAGCAGCCGCTCCGTTAGCGGGAGTGACGAGCAGTACTTC
>TRBV5-1|TRBJ2-7|-|-
CARRYEQYF
TGCGCCAGGCGATACGAGCAGTACTTC
>TRBV7-8|TRBJ2-7|-|TRBD1
CASSDRGPTYEQYF
TGTGCCAGCAGTGACAGGGGTCCTACCTACGAGCAGTACTTC
>TRBV5-1|TRBJ1-1|few|-
CASSARTANTEAFF
TGCGCCAGCAGCGCACGAACAGCGAACACTGAAGCTTTCTTT
>TRBV7-8|TRBJ2-5|-|TRBD2
CASILREAGQETQYF
TGTGCCAGCATTCTTCGGGAGGCAGGCCAAGAGACCCAGTACTTC
>TRBV5-1|TRBJ1-5|few|TRBD1
CASRTGTGNGQPQHF
TGCGCCAGCAGAACCGGGACAGGGAATGGGCAGCCCCAGCATTTT
>TRBV9|TRBJ1-4|-|TRBD1
CASSRSTGREKLFF
TGTGCCAGCAGTCGCTCGACAGGGCGGGAAAAACTGTTTTTT
>TRBV7-2|TRBJ2-7|-|TRBD2
CASSLGASGIYEQYF
TGTGCCAGCAGCTTAGGCGCTAGCGGGATTTACGAGCAGTACTTC
>TRBV10-3|TRBJ2-5|few|-
CAISENRGLETQYF
TGTGCCATCAGTGAGAACAGGGGACTAGAGACCCAGTACTTC
>TRBV6-1|TRBJ2-1|-|TRBD1
CASNWDRDYNEQFF
TGTGCCAGCAATTGGGACAGGGACTACAATGAGCAGTTCTTC
>TRBV27|TRBJ2-1|-|-
CASSPGLSYNEQFF
TGTGCCAGCAGTCCAGGACTGTCCTACAATGAGCAGTTCTTC
>TRBV6-6|TRBJ2-7|few|-
CASSTSYEQYF
TGTGCCAGCAGTACTTCCTACGAGCAGTACTTC
>TRBV11-2|TRBJ2-5|-|-
CASSYPQGMGTGETQYF
TGTGCCAGCAGCTACCCCCAGGGGATGGGCACGGGGGAGACCCAGTACTTC